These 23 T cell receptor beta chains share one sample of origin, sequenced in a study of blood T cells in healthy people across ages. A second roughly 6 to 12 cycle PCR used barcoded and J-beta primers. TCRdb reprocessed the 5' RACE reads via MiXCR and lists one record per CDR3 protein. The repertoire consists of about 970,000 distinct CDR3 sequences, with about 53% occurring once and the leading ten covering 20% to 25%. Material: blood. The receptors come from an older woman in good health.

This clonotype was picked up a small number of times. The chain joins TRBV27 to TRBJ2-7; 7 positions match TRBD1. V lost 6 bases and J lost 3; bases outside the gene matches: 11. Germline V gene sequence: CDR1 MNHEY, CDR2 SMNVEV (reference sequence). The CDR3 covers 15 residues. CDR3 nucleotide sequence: TGTGCCAGCAGGCGCCATCGACAGGGAGACTACGAGCAGTACTTC. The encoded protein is CASRRHRQGDYEQYF.

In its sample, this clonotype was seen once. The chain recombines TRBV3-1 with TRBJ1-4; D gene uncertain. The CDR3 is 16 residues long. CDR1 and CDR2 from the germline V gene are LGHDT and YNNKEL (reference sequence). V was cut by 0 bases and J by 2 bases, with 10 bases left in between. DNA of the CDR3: TGTGCCAGCAGCCAAGAAAGGAGACACACTAATGAAAAACTGTTTTTT. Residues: CASSQERRHTNEKLFF. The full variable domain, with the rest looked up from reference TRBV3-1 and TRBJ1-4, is DTAVSQTPKYLVTQMGNDKSIKCEQNLGHDTMYWYKQDSKKFLKIMFSYNNKELIINETVPNRFSPKSPDKAHLNLHINSLELGDSAVYFCASSQERRHTNEKLFFGSGTQLSVL.

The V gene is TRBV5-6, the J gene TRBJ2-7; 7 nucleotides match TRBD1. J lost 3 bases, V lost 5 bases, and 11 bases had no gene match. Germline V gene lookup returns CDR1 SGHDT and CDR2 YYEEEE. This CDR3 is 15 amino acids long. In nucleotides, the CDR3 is TGTGCCAGCAGACCGACCAACAGGGGCAACTACGAGCAGTACTTC. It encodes CASRPTNRGNYEQYF.

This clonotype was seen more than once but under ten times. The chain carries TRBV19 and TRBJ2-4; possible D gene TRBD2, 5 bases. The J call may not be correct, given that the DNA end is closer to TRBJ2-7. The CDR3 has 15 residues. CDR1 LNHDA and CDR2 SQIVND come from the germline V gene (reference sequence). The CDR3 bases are TGTGCCAGTAGTATGGCTGGCGGCCTAGCTTCCGAGCAGTACTTC. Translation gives CASSMAGGLASEQYF.

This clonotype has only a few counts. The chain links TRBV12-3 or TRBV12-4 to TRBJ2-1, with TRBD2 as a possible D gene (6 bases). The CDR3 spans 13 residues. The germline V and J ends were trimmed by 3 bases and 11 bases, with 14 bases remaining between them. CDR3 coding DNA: TGTGCCAGCAGTTTGGCGGGATACACGCAGCAGTTCTTC. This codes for CASSLAGYTQQFF.

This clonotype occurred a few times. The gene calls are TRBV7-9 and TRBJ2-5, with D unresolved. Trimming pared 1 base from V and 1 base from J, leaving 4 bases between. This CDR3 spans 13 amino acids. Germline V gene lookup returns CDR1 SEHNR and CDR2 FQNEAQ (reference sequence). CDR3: CASSLDVQETQYF. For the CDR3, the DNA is TGTGCCAGCAGCTTAGACGTCCAAGAGACCCAGTACTTC.

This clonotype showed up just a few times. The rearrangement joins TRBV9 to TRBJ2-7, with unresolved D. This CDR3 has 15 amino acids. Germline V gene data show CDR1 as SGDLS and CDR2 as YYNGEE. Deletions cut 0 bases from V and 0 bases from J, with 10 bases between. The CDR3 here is CASSVGAADSYEQYF. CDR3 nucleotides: TGTGCCAGCAGCGTAGGTGCGGCCGACTCCTACGAGCAGTACTTC.

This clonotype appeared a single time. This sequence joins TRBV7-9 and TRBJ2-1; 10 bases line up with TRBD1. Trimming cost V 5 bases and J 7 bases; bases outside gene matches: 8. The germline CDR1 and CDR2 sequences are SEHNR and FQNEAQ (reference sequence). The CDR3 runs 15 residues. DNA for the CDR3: TGTGCCAGCAGCCGAAGTAGGGACAGGGGTAATGAGCAGTTCTTC. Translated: CASSRSRDRGNEQFF.

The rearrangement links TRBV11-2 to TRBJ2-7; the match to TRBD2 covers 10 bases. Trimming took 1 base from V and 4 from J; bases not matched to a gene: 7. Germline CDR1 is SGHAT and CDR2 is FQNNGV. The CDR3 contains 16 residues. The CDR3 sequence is CASSLGPSGRVYEQYF. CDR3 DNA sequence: TGTGCCAGCAGCTTAGGCCCTAGCGGGAGAGTATACGAGCAGTACTTC.

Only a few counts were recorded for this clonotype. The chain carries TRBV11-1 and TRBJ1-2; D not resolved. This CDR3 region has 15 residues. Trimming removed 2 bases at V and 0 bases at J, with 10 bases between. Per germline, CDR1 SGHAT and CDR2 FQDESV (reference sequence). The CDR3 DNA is TGTGCCAGCAGCTTACAGCCGAGGGCTAACTATGGCTACACCTTC. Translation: CASSLQPRANYGYTF.

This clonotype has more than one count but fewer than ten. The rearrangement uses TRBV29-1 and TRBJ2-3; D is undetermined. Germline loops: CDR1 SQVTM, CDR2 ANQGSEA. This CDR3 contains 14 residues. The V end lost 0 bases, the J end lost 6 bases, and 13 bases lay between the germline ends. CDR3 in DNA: TGCAGCGTTGAAGACGGCATATTCGGTGATACGCAGTATTTT. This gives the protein CSVEDGIFGDTQYF.

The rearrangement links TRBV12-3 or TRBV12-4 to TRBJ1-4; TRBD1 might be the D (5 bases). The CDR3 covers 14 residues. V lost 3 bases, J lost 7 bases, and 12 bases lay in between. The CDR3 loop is CASSFSGLSEKLFF. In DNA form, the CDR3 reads TGTGCCAGCAGTTTCTCGGGGCTCAGTGAAAAACTGTTTTTT.

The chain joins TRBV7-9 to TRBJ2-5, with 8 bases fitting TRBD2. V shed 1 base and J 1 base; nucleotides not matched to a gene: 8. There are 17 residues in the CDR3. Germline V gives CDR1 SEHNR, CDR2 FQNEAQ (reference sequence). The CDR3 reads CASSLGWTTSGQETQYF. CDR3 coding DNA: TGTGCCAGCAGCTTAGGGTGGACCACTAGCGGCCAAGAGACCCAGTACTTC.

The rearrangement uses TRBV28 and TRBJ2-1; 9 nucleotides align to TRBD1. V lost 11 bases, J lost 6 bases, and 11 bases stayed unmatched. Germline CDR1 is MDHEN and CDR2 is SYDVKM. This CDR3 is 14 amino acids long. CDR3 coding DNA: TGTGCCGGATCAACCGGGACAGGGATCAATGAGCAGTTCTTC. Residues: CAGSTGTGINEQFF.

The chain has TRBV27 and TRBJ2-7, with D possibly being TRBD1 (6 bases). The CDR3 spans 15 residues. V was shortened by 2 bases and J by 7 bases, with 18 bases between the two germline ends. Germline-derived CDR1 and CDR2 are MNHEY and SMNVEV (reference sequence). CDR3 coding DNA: TGTGCCAGCAGTTTACGAACAGGCGGCCAGGGGGAGCAGTACTTC. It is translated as CASSLRTGGQGEQYF.

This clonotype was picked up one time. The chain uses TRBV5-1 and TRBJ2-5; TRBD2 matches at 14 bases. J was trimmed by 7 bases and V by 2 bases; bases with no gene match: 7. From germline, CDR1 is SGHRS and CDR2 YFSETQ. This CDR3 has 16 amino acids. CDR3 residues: CASSLPPTSGRVTQYF. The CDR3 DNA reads TGCGCCAGCAGCTTACCCCCGACTAGCGGGAGGGTGACCCAGTACTTC.

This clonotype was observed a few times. In nucleotides, the CDR3 is TGCGCCAGCAGTAAGACAGGGGGCTCCTACGAGCAGTACTTC. Translation: CASSKTGGSYEQYF. The rearrangement joins TRBV5-1 to TRBJ2-7, with 9 nucleotides matching TRBD1. V shed 5 bases and J 0 bases; nucleotides not matched to a gene: 3. The V gene's germline CDR1 is SGHRS and CDR2 YFSETQ. This CDR3 comprises 14 residues.

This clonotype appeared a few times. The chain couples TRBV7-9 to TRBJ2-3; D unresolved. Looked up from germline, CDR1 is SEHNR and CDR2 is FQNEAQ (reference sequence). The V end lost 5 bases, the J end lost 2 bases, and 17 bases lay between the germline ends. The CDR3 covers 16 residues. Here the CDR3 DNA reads TGTGCCAGCAGCAAGGGCCAGGACCGATACACAGATACGCAGTATTTT. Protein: CASSKGQDRYTDTQYF.

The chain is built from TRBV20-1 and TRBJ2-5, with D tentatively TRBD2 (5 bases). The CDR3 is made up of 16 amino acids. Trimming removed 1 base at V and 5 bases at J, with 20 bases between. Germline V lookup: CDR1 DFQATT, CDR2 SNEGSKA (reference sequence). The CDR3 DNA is TGCAGTGCTAGAGCCAAGACCTGGAGTGGCGGGGAGACCCAGTACTTC. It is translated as CSARAKTWSGGETQYF.

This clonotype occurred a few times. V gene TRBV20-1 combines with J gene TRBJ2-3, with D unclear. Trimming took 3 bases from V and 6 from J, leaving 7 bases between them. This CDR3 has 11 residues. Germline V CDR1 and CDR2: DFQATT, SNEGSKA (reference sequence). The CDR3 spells CSASRADTQYF. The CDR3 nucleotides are TGCAGTGCTAGTCGGGCGGATACGCAGTATTTT.

The CDR3 DNA sequence: TGCGCCAGCAGCCAAGATGGGAGCGGGAGTATCAATGAGCAGTTCTTC. Encoded protein: CASSQDGSGSINEQFF. The chain combines TRBV4-1 with TRBJ2-1, with TRBD2 identical over 8 bases. Germline CDR1 and CDR2: MGHRA and YSYEKL. With V trimmed by 0 bases and J by 6 bases, 7 bases remained unmatched. The CDR3 spans 16 residues.

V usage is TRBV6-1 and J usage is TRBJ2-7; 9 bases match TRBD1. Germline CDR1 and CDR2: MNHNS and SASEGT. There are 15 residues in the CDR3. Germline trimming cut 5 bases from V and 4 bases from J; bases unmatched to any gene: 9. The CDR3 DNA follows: TGTGCCAGCAGTTCTACATCGGGACAGGGTTACGAGCAGTACTTC. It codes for CASSSTSGQGYEQYF.

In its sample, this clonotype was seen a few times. The CDR3, as DNA: TGTGCCAGCAACGAAGGGACTAGCTATGGACAAGAGACCCAGTACTTC. Its translation: CASNEGTSYGQETQYF. The chain joins TRBV6-2 or TRBV6-3 to TRBJ2-5; the match to TRBD2 covers 9 bases. There are 16 residues in the CDR3. Germline CDR1 reads MNHEY; CDR2 reads SVGEGT. V was clipped by 7 bases and J by 2 bases; unmatched bases: 11.